This is a list of T cell receptor beta chains from one sample in a study of blood T cell repertoires in COVID-19. Sequencing was performed with immunoSEQ multiplex PCR; in TCRdb, only in-frame clones are kept and a portion is missing. The table has around 220,000 clones, nearly 90% seen once. Sequenced input: PBMCs or T cells enriched from blood (not recorded which). These receptors all stem from a man aged 25 to 40 who had been exposed to COVID-19. Each CDR3 is given with its conserved first and last residue. Each record gives: V gene, J gene, D gene, clone size, CDR3 DNA, CDR3 protein. A D gene is named only where the DNA matches it firmly. Rows may omit the clone size; those that give it use once, few, many or a size class.

V: TRBV4-1
J: TRBJ1-3
D: NA
size: once
DNA: TGCGCCAGCAGCCAAGAAGGCGGGGGAGGGCTGAACACCATATATTTT
CDR3: CASSQEGGGGLNTIYF

V: TRBV7-9
J: TRBJ1-5
D: NA
size: NA
DNA: TGTGCCAGCAGCGCCCAGAATCAGCCCCAGCATTTT
CDR3: CASSAQNQPQHF

V: TRBV27
J: TRBJ1-6
D: NA
size: NA
DNA: TGTGCCAGCAGTTTGAGGGTGATGGGCTCCTATAATTCACCCCTCCACTTT
CDR3: CASSLRVMGSYNSPLHF

V: TRBV3-1/TRBV3-2
J: TRBJ1-1
D: NA
size: NA
DNA: TGTGCCAGCAGGCCGGGTACAACGAACACTGAAGCTTTCTTT
CDR3: CASRPGTTNTEAFF

V: TRBV18
J: TRBJ2-5
D: NA
size: once
DNA: TGTGCCAGCTCACCCGTCGGGACTCAGGATTCCCAGTACTTC
CDR3: CASSPVGTQDSQYF

V: TRBV7-9
J: TRBJ1-2
D: TRBD1
size: once
DNA: TGTGCCAGCAGCTCCCGCTCCGGGACAGGGAAGTATGGCTACACCTTC
CDR3: CASSSRSGTGKYGYTF

V: TRBV6-5
J: TRBJ2-7
D: NA
size: NA
DNA: TGTGCCAGCAGTTACTCGAGCGAGCAGTACTTC
CDR3: CASSYSSEQYF

V: TRBV5-8
J: TRBJ1-5
D: NA
size: NA
DNA: TGTGCCAGCACGTGGAGCCATAGCAATCAGCCCCAGCATTTT
CDR3: CASTWSHSNQPQHF

V: TRBV11-3
J: TRBJ2-2
D: TRBD1
size: NA
DNA: TGTGCCAGCAGCGTTGACAGGGGTGGCACCGGGGAGCTGTTTTTT
CDR3: CASSVDRGGTGELFF

V: TRBV2
J: TRBJ1-1
D: TRBD1
size: NA
DNA: TGTGCCAGCCGACAGGACAGGGGGACTGAAGCTTTCTTT
CDR3: CASRQDRGTEAFF

V: TRBV5-6
J: TRBJ2-3
D: TRBD1
size: NA
DNA: TGTGCCAGCAGCGATGGGACAGCCGGGCCAGATACGCAGTATTTT
CDR3: CASSDGTAGPDTQYF

V: TRBV6-2/TRBV6-3
J: TRBJ2-3
D: TRBD2
size: NA
DNA: TGTGCCAGCAGTACTGGGACTAGCGGGGCCGATACGCAGTATTTT
CDR3: CASSTGTSGADTQYF

V: TRBV9
J: TRBJ2-5
D: TRBD2
size: NA
DNA: TGTGCCAGCAGCTTATCGGGAGGGATGGAGACCCAGTACTTC
CDR3: CASSLSGGMETQYF

V: TRBV5-1
J: TRBJ1-2
D: NA
size: NA
DNA: TGCGCCAGCAGCCGGGGGTCTGATAACTATGGCTACACCTTC
CDR3: CASSRGSDNYGYTF

V: TRBV9
J: TRBJ1-2
D: TRBD1
size: NA
DNA: TGTGCCAGCAGCGCGGATCGACAGGGCGCCTATGGCTACACCTTC
CDR3: CASSADRQGAYGYTF

V: TRBV7-8
J: TRBJ2-7
D: NA
size: NA
DNA: TGTGCCAGCAGCTTAATCGGGGTCCGCGCCTACGAGCAGTACTTC
CDR3: CASSLIGVRAYEQYF

V: TRBV4-2
J: TRBJ1-2
D: NA
size: NA
DNA: TGTGCCAGCAGCCAAGACGGAGGCATCTGCACCTTC
CDR3: CASSQDGGICTF

V: TRBV5-1
J: TRBJ1-1
D: NA
size: few
DNA: TGCGCCAGCAGCCCGGGAGTGAGGGCTGGGAACACTGAAGCTTTCTTT
CDR3: CASSPGVRAGNTEAFF

V: TRBV20-1
J: TRBJ1-2
D: TRBD1
size: NA
DNA: TGCAGTGCTAGTCGGACAGGGTTAGGCGTCGGCTACACCTTC
CDR3: CSASRTGLGVGYTF

V: TRBV19
J: TRBJ1-1
D: NA
size: NA
DNA: TGTGCCAGTAGCGCAGGGGTACGGACTGAAGCTTTCTTT
CDR3: CASSAGVRTEAFF

V: TRBV28
J: TRBJ1-4
D: NA
size: NA
DNA: TGTGCCAGCAGTCAAAGCGACGGACAGACTAAACTGTTTTTT
CDR3: CASSQSDGQTKLFF

V: TRBV5-5
J: TRBJ1-5
D: TRBD1
size: NA
DNA: TGTGCCAGCAGCTCAAACAGGGGAAATCAGCCCCAGCATTTT
CDR3: CASSSNRGNQPQHF

V: TRBV5-5
J: TRBJ2-5
D: NA
size: NA
DNA: TGTGCCAGCAGCACCGGGACTCCAAAGACGACCCAGTACTTC
CDR3: CASSTGTPKTTQYF

V: TRBV5-4
J: TRBJ2-1
D: TRBD2
size: NA
DNA: TGTGCCAGCAGCTTGGATTTAGCGGGGGCCTCTGGGCAGTTCTTC
CDR3: CASSLDLAGASGQFF

V: TRBV4-1
J: TRBJ1-5
D: TRBD1
size: NA
DNA: TGCGCCAGCAGCCAAGGAGGGGGCGTGAGCAATCAGCCCCAGCATTTT
CDR3: CASSQGGGVSNQPQHF

V: TRBV4-1
J: TRBJ1-1
D: NA
size: NA
DNA: TGCGCCAGCAGCCAAGATCCGGGGGACACTGAAGCTTTCTTT
CDR3: CASSQDPGDTEAFF

V: TRBV12-3/TRBV12-4
J: TRBJ1-2
D: TRBD1
size: NA
DNA: TGTGCCAGCAGTTTAGACAGGGGTTATGGCTACACCTTC
CDR3: CASSLDRGYGYTF